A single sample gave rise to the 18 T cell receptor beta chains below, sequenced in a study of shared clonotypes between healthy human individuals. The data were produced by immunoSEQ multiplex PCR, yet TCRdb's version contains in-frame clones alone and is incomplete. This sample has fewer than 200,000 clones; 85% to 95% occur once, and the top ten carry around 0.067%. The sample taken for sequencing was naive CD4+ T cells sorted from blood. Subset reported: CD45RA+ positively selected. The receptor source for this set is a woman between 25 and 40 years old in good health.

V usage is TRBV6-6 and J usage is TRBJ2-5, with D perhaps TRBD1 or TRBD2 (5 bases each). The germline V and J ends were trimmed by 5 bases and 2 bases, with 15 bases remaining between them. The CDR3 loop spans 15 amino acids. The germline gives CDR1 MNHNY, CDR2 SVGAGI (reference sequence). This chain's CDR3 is CASSPEGSWQETQYF. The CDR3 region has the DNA TGTGCCAGCAGTCCCGAGGGGAGTTGGCAAGAGACCCAGTACTTC.

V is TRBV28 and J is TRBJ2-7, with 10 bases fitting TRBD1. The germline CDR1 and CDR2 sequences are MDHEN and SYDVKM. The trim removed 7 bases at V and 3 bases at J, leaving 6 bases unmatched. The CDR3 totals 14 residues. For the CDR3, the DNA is TGTGCCAGCACCGGGACAGGGGTCGGCTACGAGCAGTACTTC. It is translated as CASTGTGVGYEQYF. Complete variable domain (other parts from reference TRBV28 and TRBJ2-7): DVKVTQSSRYLVKRTGEKVFLECVQDMDHENMFWYRQDPGLGLRLIYFSYDVKMKEKGDIPEGYSVSREKKERFSLILESASTNQTSMYLCASTGTGVGYEQYFGPGTRLTVT.

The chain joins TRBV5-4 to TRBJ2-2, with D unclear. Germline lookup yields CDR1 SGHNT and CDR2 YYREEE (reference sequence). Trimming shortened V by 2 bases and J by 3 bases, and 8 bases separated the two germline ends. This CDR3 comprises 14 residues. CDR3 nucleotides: TGTGCCAGCAGCTTTTTGCCGGACACCGGGGAGCTGTTTTTT. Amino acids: CASSFLPDTGELFF.

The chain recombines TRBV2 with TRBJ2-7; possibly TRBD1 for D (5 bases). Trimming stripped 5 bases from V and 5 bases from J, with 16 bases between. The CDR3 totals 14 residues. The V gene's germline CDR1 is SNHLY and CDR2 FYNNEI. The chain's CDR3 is CASSPRDVNDEQYF. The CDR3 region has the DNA TGTGCCAGCAGTCCCAGGGATGTGAACGACGAGCAGTACTTC.

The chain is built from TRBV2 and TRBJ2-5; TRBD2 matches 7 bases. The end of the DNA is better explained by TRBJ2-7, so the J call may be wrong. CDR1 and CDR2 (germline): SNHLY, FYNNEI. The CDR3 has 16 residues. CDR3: CASSTKRGGLTYEQYF. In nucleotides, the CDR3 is TGTGCCAGCAGCACCAAGCGGGGAGGGCTTACCTACGAGCAGTACTTC.

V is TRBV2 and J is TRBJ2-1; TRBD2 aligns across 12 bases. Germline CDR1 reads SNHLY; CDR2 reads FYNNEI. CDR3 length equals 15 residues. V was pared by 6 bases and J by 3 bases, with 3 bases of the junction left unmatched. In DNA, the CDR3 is TGTGCCAGCAGGGTGGGACTAGCGGGCTACAATGAGCAGTTCTTC. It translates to CASRVGLAGYNEQFF.

Written as DNA, the CDR3 is TGTGCCAGCAGTTACTCGAATTCTTACCACGAGCAGTACTTC. This sequence encodes CASSYSNSYHEQYF. The chain has TRBV6-6 and TRBJ2-5; D not resolved. The J call may be wrong; the DNA end is better matched by TRBJ2-7. Germline CDR1 reads MNHNY; CDR2 reads SVGAGI (reference sequence). The CDR3 spans 14 residues.

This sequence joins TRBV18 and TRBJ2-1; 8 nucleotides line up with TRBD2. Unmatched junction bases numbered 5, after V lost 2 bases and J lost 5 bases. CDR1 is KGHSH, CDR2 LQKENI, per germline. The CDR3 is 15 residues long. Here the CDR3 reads CASSPITSGNNEQFF. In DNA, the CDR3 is TGTGCCAGCTCACCAATCACTAGCGGAAACAATGAGCAGTTCTTC.

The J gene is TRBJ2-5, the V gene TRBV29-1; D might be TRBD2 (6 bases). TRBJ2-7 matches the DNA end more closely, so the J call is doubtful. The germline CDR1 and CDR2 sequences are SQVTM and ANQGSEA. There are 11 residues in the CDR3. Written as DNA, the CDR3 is TGCAGCGTTGGGGAGGAGTACGAGCAGTACTTC. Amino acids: CSVGEEYEQYF.

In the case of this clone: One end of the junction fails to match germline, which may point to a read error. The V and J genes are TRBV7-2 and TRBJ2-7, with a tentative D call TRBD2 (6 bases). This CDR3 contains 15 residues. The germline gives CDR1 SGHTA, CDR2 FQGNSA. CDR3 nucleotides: TGTGCCAGCAGTTTAGCGGTCGAACAGTTCTACGAGCAGTACTTC. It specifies CASSLAVEQFYEQYF.

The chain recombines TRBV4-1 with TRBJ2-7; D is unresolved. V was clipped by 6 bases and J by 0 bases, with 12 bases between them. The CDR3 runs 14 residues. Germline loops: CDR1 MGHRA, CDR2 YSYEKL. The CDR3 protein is CASSDVGGSYEQYF. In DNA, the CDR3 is TGCGCCAGCAGTGATGTGGGTGGCTCCTACGAGCAGTACTTC.

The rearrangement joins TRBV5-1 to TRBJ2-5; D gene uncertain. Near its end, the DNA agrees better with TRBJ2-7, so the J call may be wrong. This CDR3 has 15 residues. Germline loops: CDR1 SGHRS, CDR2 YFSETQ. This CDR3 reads CASSLEGYSGDEQYF. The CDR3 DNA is TGCGCCAGCAGCTTGGAAGGGTATTCAGGAGACGAGCAGTACTTC.

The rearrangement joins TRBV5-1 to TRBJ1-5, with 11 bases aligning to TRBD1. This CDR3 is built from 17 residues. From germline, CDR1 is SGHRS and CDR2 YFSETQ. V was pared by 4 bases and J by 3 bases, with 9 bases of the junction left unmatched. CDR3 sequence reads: CASSHWDRGDFNQPQHF. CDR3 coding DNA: TGCGCCAGCAGCCACTGGGACAGGGGGGATTTCAATCAGCCCCAGCATTTT.

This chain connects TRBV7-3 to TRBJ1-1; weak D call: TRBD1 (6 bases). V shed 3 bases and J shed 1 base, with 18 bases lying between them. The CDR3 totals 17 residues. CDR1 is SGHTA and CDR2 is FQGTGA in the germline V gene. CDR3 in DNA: TGTGCCAGCAGCTTCCAGCCCGGGGGCCGGGGGAACACTGAAGCTTTCTTT. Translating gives CASSFQPGGRGNTEAFF. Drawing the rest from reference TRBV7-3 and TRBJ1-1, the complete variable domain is GAGVSQTPSNKVTEKGKYVELRCDPISGHTALYWYRQSLGQGPEFLIYFQGTGAADDSGLPNDRFFAVRPEGSVSTLKIQRTERGDSAVYLCASSFQPGGRGNTEAFFGQGTRLTVV.

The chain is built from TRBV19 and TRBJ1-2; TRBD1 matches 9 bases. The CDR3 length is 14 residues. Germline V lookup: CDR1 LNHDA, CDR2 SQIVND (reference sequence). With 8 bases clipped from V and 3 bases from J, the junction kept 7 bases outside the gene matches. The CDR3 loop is CASGRDRADYGYTF. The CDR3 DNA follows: TGTGCCAGTGGCAGGGACAGGGCGGACTATGGCTACACCTTC.

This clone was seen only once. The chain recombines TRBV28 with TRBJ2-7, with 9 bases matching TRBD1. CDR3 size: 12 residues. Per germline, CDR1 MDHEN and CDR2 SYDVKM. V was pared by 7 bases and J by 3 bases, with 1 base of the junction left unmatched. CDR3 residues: CASNRGLYEQYF. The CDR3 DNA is TGTGCCAGCAACAGGGGGCTCTACGAGCAGTACTTC.

The chain's CDR3 is CASSFLAGAYAQETQYF. The CDR3 nucleotides are TGTGCCAGCAGCTTCTTAGCGGGAGCCTACGCCCAAGAGACCCAGTACTTC. This chain links TRBV7-8 with TRBJ2-5, with TRBD2 identical over 9 bases. V lost 3 bases, J lost 1 base, and 9 bases stayed unmatched. Per the germline V gene, CDR1 is SGHVS and CDR2 is FQNEAQ. The CDR3 extends over 17 amino acids.

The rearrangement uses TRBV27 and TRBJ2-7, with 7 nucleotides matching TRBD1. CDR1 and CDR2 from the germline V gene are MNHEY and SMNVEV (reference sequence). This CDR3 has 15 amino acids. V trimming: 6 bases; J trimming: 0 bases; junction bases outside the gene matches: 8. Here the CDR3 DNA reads TGTGCCAGCAGGACCGGGACAGTGAGCTCCTACGAGCAGTACTTC. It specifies CASRTGTVSSYEQYF.